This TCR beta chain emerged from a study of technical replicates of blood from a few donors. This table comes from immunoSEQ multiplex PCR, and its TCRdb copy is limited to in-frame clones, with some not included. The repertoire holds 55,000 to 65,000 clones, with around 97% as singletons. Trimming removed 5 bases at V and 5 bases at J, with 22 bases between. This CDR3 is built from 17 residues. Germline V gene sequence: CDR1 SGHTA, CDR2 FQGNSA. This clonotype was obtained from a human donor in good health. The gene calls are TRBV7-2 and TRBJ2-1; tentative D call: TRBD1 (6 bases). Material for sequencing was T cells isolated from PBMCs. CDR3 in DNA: TGTGCCAGCAGCCCCCGACAGGCGTCCGCTTTTAACAATGAGCAGTTCTTC. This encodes CASSPRQASAFNNEQFF.